This is a list of T cell receptor beta chains from one sample in a study of OX40 agonist ivuxolimab in advanced cancers. Only in-frame clones appear in the TCRdb table, and some are missing; sequencing was by immunoSEQ multiplex PCR. The sample records about 65,000 clones, around 86% being singletons. The sequencing here drew on CD4+ or CD8+ T cells sorted from blood, taken in a trial of the OX40 agonist ivuxolimab. Receptor source: an adult with an advanced solid tumor such as melanoma, head and neck, liver or kidney cancer. The CDR3 runs from the conserved cysteine through the conserved F or W. A D gene is named only where the DNA matches it firmly. Only some rows state a clone size, as once, few, many or a class for expanded clones.

v_call: TRBV18
clone_size: NA
d_call: NA
j_call: TRBJ2-7
cdr3_nt: TGTGCCAGCTCACCATCGGGCAACGAAGGCTCCTACGAGCAGTACTTC
cdr3_aa: CASSPSGNEGSYEQYF

v_call: TRBV18
clone_size: NA
d_call: NA
j_call: TRBJ1-4
cdr3_nt: TGTGCCAGCTCACCCCTTCCGGGACCCTCTAATGAAAAACTGTTTTTT
cdr3_aa: CASSPLPGPSNEKLFF

v_call: TRBV10-3
clone_size: NA
d_call: NA
j_call: TRBJ2-3
cdr3_nt: TGTGCCATCAGTGAGCTAACAGATACGCAGTATTTT
cdr3_aa: CAISELTDTQYF

v_call: TRBV4-1
clone_size: once
d_call: NA
j_call: TRBJ1-4
cdr3_nt: TGCGCCAGCAATCTGGGCGGAACAGGGGAAAAACTGTTTTTT
cdr3_aa: CASNLGGTGEKLFF

v_call: TRBV18
clone_size: NA
d_call: NA
j_call: TRBJ1-1
cdr3_nt: TGTGCCAGCTCACCAAGAGAAGGCGTCATGAACACTGAAGCTTTCTTT
cdr3_aa: CASSPREGVMNTEAFF

v_call: TRBV2
clone_size: NA
d_call: NA
j_call: TRBJ2-7
cdr3_nt: TGTGCCAGCAGAAACGGGGGGCGCAACGAGCAGTACTTC
cdr3_aa: CASRNGGRNEQYF

v_call: TRBV30
clone_size: NA
d_call: NA
j_call: TRBJ1-6
cdr3_nt: TGTGCCTGGAGTGCGCCGGGCCACTCCTATAATTCACCCCTCCACTTT
cdr3_aa: CAWSAPGHSYNSPLHF

v_call: TRBV7-2
clone_size: NA
d_call: TRBD1
j_call: TRBJ2-3
cdr3_nt: TGTGCCAGCAGCCTAGGGACAGGGTACACAGATACGCAGTATTTT
cdr3_aa: CASSLGTGYTDTQYF

v_call: TRBV5-6
clone_size: NA
d_call: NA
j_call: TRBJ2-5
cdr3_nt: TGTGCCAGCAGCTTTAACAGCCAAGAGACCCAGTACTTC
cdr3_aa: CASSFNSQETQYF

v_call: TRBV28
clone_size: NA
d_call: TRBD1
j_call: TRBJ1-3
cdr3_nt: TGTGCCAGCAGCCCAGGACAGGGGGTCTCTGGAAACACCATATATTTT
cdr3_aa: CASSPGQGVSGNTIYF

v_call: TRBV5-4
clone_size: NA
d_call: TRBD1
j_call: TRBJ1-1
cdr3_nt: TGTGCCAGCAGCTTGGTCGGACAGGGTGGTTCTGAAGCTTTCTTT
cdr3_aa: CASSLVGQGGSEAFF

v_call: TRBV29-1
clone_size: NA
d_call: NA
j_call: TRBJ2-7
cdr3_nt: TGCAGCGCCGGGCCGGGGGTCGAGCAGTACTTC
cdr3_aa: CSAGPGVEQYF

v_call: TRBV5-8
clone_size: NA
d_call: TRBD2
j_call: TRBJ2-1
cdr3_nt: TGTGCCAGCAGCTTGGGCGGACTAGCGGGCATGGGTGAGCAGTTCTTC
cdr3_aa: CASSLGGLAGMGEQFF

v_call: TRBV9
clone_size: NA
d_call: NA
j_call: TRBJ1-3
cdr3_nt: TGTGCCAGCAGCGTAGGGGGATATGGAAACACCATATATTTT
cdr3_aa: CASSVGGYGNTIYF

v_call: TRBV11-2
clone_size: once
d_call: TRBD1
j_call: TRBJ2-3
cdr3_nt: TGTGCCAGCAGCGTAATTGGGACAGTTAGCACAGATACGCAGTATTTT
cdr3_aa: CASSVIGTVSTDTQYF

v_call: TRBV7-2
clone_size: NA
d_call: TRBD1
j_call: TRBJ1-4
cdr3_nt: TGTGCCAGCAGCCTGTACAGGGGAGGAAATGAAAAACTGTTTTTT
cdr3_aa: CASSLYRGGNEKLFF

v_call: TRBV15
clone_size: NA
d_call: TRBD1
j_call: TRBJ1-2
cdr3_nt: TGTGCCACCAGCAGAGATTCGGGGTATGAGGGGGCGCGAGGCTACACCTTC
cdr3_aa: CATSRDSGYEGARGYTF

v_call: TRBV7-7
clone_size: NA
d_call: TRBD1
j_call: TRBJ2-1
cdr3_nt: TGTGCTAGCAGCCAAACTCCGGGACAGGGGGTTGAGCAGTTCTTC
cdr3_aa: CASSQTPGQGVEQFF

v_call: TRBV4-2
clone_size: NA
d_call: NA
j_call: TRBJ1-4
cdr3_nt: TGTGCCAGCAGCCAAGCTCTAACAACTAATGAAAAACTGTTTTTT
cdr3_aa: CASSQALTTNEKLFF

v_call: TRBV7-6
clone_size: once
d_call: NA
j_call: TRBJ2-7
cdr3_nt: TGTGCCAGCACCGCAACCGAGGGGACCTACGAGCAGTACTTC
cdr3_aa: CASTATEGTYEQYF

v_call: TRBV5-1
clone_size: NA
d_call: TRBD1
j_call: TRBJ1-1
cdr3_nt: TGCGCCAGCAGCCGACAGGGGAACACTGAAGCTTTCTTT
cdr3_aa: CASSRQGNTEAFF

v_call: TRBV5-4
clone_size: NA
d_call: NA
j_call: TRBJ1-2
cdr3_nt: TGTGCCAGCAGCTTAGGAAGGGGAGACTATGGCTACACCTTC
cdr3_aa: CASSLGRGDYGYTF

v_call: TRBV18
clone_size: NA
d_call: NA
j_call: TRBJ2-2
cdr3_nt: TGTGCCAGCTCACCACCGTCCAGAACTAACACCGGGGAGCTGTTTTTT
cdr3_aa: CASSPPSRTNTGELFF

v_call: TRBV7-9
clone_size: NA
d_call: TRBD2
j_call: TRBJ2-1
cdr3_nt: TGTGCCAGCAGCTCCCAGCGGGGGTTCTACAATGAGCAGTTCTTC
cdr3_aa: CASSSQRGFYNEQFF

v_call: TRBV11-3
clone_size: NA
d_call: NA
j_call: TRBJ1-1
cdr3_nt: TGTGCCAGCAGCACGGGGGCGATGAACACTGAAGCTTTCTTT
cdr3_aa: CASSTGAMNTEAFF

v_call: TRBV11-2
clone_size: NA
d_call: NA
j_call: TRBJ2-7
cdr3_nt: TGTGCCAGCAGCTTAGTTGCCTTCAGCTCCTACGAGCAGTACTTC
cdr3_aa: CASSLVAFSSYEQYF

v_call: TRBV4-3
clone_size: NA
d_call: NA
j_call: TRBJ1-1
cdr3_nt: TGCGCCAGCAGCCAAGATAGGAACACTGAAGCTTTCTTT
cdr3_aa: CASSQDRNTEAFF

v_call: TRBV2
clone_size: NA
d_call: TRBD1
j_call: TRBJ1-5
cdr3_nt: TGTGCCAGCAGTGGACCCCGGGACAGTAATCAGCCCCAGCATTTT
cdr3_aa: CASSGPRDSNQPQHF

v_call: TRBV19
clone_size: NA
d_call: NA
j_call: TRBJ2-5
cdr3_nt: TGTGCCAGTAGTATCCAGGGAAGGGAGACCCAGTACTTC
cdr3_aa: CASSIQGRETQYF

v_call: TRBV19
clone_size: NA
d_call: NA
j_call: TRBJ2-5
cdr3_nt: TGTGCCAGTAAGAAGAACACCATGTACCAAGAGACCCAGTACTTC
cdr3_aa: CASKKNTMYQETQYF

v_call: TRBV7-9
clone_size: NA
d_call: TRBD1
j_call: TRBJ1-4
cdr3_nt: TGTGCCAGCAGCTCAGGGGGCCTGGCTAATGAAAAACTGTTTTTT
cdr3_aa: CASSSGGLANEKLFF

v_call: TRBV27
clone_size: NA
d_call: NA
j_call: TRBJ1-2
cdr3_nt: TGTGCCAGCAGTGGAAGGGGAGAGAACTATGGCTACACCTTC
cdr3_aa: CASSGRGENYGYTF

v_call: TRBV30
clone_size: NA
d_call: NA
j_call: TRBJ1-1
cdr3_nt: TGTGCCTGGAGAAAGACGGGCACTGAAGCTTTCTTT
cdr3_aa: CAWRKTGTEAFF

v_call: TRBV5-1
clone_size: NA
d_call: NA
j_call: TRBJ1-4
cdr3_nt: TGCGCCAGCAGCCTCGTGGTGGGGGTTGAAAAACTGTTTTTT
cdr3_aa: CASSLVVGVEKLFF

v_call: TRBV6-5
clone_size: NA
d_call: NA
j_call: TRBJ1-1
cdr3_nt: TGTGCCAGCAGTGCAAGACAGAGGGGCACTGAAGCTTTCTTT
cdr3_aa: CASSARQRGTEAFF

v_call: TRBV7-9
clone_size: NA
d_call: NA
j_call: TRBJ1-2
cdr3_nt: TGTGCCAGCAGCTTAGACAGCTATGGCTACACCTTC
cdr3_aa: CASSLDSYGYTF

v_call: TRBV5-3
clone_size: NA
d_call: NA
j_call: TRBJ2-1
cdr3_nt: TGTGCCAGCAGCCCTCAAGGCCCCAGTCACAATGAGCAGTTCTTC
cdr3_aa: CASSPQGPSHNEQFF

v_call: TRBV5-4
clone_size: NA
d_call: TRBD1
j_call: TRBJ2-3
cdr3_nt: TGTGCCAGCCTCCGGGACAGGGGGCGAGGGGATACGCAGTATTTT
cdr3_aa: CASLRDRGRGDTQYF